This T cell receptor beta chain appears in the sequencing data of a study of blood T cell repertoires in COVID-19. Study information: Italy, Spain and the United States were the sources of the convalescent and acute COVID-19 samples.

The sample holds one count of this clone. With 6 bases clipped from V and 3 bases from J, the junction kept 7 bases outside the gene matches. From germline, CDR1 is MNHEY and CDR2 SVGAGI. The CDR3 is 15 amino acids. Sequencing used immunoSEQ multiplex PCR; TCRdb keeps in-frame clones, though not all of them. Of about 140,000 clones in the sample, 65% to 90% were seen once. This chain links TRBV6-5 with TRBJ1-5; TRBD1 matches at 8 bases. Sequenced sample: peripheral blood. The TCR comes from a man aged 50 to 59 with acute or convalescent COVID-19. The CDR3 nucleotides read TGTGCCAGCAGACCCCAGGGGGCAATCAATCAGCCCCAGCATTTT. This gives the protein CASRPQGAINQPQHF.